In this sample, the clone carrying this T cell receptor beta chain turned up many times. TCRdb recomputed calls from the RT-PCR reads with MiXCR, one row per CDR3 protein. Of 200,000 to 250,000 distinct CDR3 sequences listed, around 14% are singletons. The sample originates from a study of patients and donors after allogeneic stem cell transplantation. Between the trimmed V and J ends, which lost 4 bases and 6 bases, there was a span of 10 bases. The CDR3 is made up of 12 amino acids. The germline CDR1 and CDR2 sequences are SGHRS and YFSETQ. The TCR sequence derives from a human donor who was either an allogeneic HSCT recipient or a stem cell or donor lymphocyte infusion donor (not recorded which). It is not recorded whose cells these are; they may come from a transplant donor. Sequenced sample: blood, either unsorted or a sorted T cell fraction (not recorded which). The V call is TRBV5-1, the J call TRBJ1-1; D is unresolved. The CDR3, as DNA: TGCGCCAGCAGCCGGGTGGGTTCTGAAGCTTTCTTT. The encoded protein is CASSRVGSEAFF. The full variable domain, its missing parts supplied by reference TRBV5-1 and TRBJ1-1, is KAGVTQTPRYLIKTRGQQVTLSCSPISGHRSVSWYQQTPGQGLQFLFEYFSETQRNKGNFPGRFSGRQFSNSRSEMNVSTLELGDSALYLCASSRVGSEAFFGQGTRLTVV.